Following are 30 T cell receptor beta chains from one sample sequenced in a study of T-cell reconstitution after alpha-beta-depleted transplantation in children. It was with unique molecular identifiers that the TCRbeta library was prepared. TCRdb redid the calling of the PCR reads with MiXCR, one entry per CDR3 protein. The data show hundreds of thousands of distinct CDR3 sequences, roughly 13% seen once. The sequencing here drew on PBMCs, mostly from graft donor cells, taken 360 days after TCRalphabeta/CD19-depleted stem cell transplant. These receptors all come from a male patient aged 5 to 17 who had a stem cell transplant for acute myeloid leukemia, so the T cells may come from the graft donor.

This clonotype appeared many times. The chain combines TRBV20-1 with TRBJ2-1; 8 positions agree with TRBD1. J lost 4 bases, V lost 6 bases, and 8 bases had no gene match. The CDR3 sequence is 14 residues long. Germline V lookup: CDR1 DFQATT, CDR2 SNEGSKA (reference sequence). This chain's CDR3 is CSAHDRGYYNEQFF. In DNA, the CDR3 is TGCAGTGCCCACGACAGGGGTTATTACAATGAGCAGTTCTTC.

This clonotype was observed a handful of times. The rearrangement links TRBV20-1 to TRBJ2-2; TRBD1 matches at 8 bases. CDR3 size: 13 residues. CDR1 and CDR2 (germline): DFQATT, SNEGSKA (reference sequence). The CDR3 loop is CRLRDRITGELFF. In DNA, the CDR3 is TGCAGACTCCGGGACAGGATCACCGGGGAGCTGTTTTTT.

The chain joins TRBV28 to TRBJ2-1; 10 nucleotides match TRBD2. Trimming cost V 10 bases and J 1 base; bases outside gene matches: 13. In germline, CDR1 is MDHEN, CDR2 SYDVKM. This CDR3 contains 17 residues. In DNA, the CDR3 is TGTGCCACTAAAATCCCGGGACTAGCGAAGTCCTACAATGAGCAGTTCTTC. This codes for CATKIPGLAKSYNEQFF. Supplemented by reference TRBV28 and TRBJ2-1, the full variable domain reads DVKVTQSSRYLVKRTGEKVFLECVQDMDHENMFWYRQDPGLGLRLIYFSYDVKMKEKGDIPEGYSVSREKKERFSLILESASTNQTSMYLCATKIPGLAKSYNEQFFGPGTRLTVL.

The chain carries TRBV9 and TRBJ2-3; D is perhaps TRBD2 (6 bases). Trimming removed 2 bases from V and 2 bases from J, with 15 bases in between. The CDR3 totals 16 residues. The V gene's germline CDR1 is SGDLS and CDR2 YYNGEE. CDR3: CASSVLAETPTDTQYF. The DNA for the CDR3 is TGTGCCAGCAGCGTCTTAGCGGAAACCCCCACAGATACGCAGTATTTT.

This clonotype was counted a few times. This chain connects TRBV15 to TRBJ2-5; 7 bases agree with TRBD1. In germline, CDR1 is LNHNV, CDR2 YYDKDF (reference sequence). The J segment lost 2 bases and the V segment lost 3 bases, leaving 9 bases of the junction unmatched. The CDR3 is made up of 16 amino acids. The CDR3 DNA follows: TGTGCCACCAGCAGGGGCCTGGGACAGCTACAAGAGACCCAGTACTTC. This translates into CATSRGLGQLQETQYF.

This clonotype was seen just once. V is TRBV9 and J is TRBJ2-7, with 7 bases matching TRBD2. Germline V gene lookup returns CDR1 SGDLS and CDR2 YYNGEE. The CDR3 covers 14 residues. The V segment lost 0 bases and the J segment 2 bases; nucleotides outside the gene matches: 2. This CDR3 reads CASSVGTRAYEQYF. Written as DNA, the CDR3 is TGTGCCAGCAGCGTAGGGACTAGAGCCTACGAGCAGTACTTC.

This clonotype was recorded many times. The chain has TRBV24-1 and TRBJ2-1; 7 nucleotides match TRBD2. Germline V gives CDR1 KGHDR, CDR2 SFDVKD. The CDR3 is made up of 16 amino acids. Losses at the gene ends were 4 bases for V and 6 bases for J; bases not matched to a gene: 11. The DNA of the CDR3 is TGTGCCACCAGTGACACCCGAGCGGGGAGGGTCAATGAGCAGTTCTTC. Protein: CATSDTRAGRVNEQFF.

This clonotype occurred many times. CDR3 protein: CASSLSGLFYNEQFF. CDR3 nucleotide sequence: TGTGCCAGCAGCTTAAGTGGACTTTTCTACAATGAGCAGTTCTTC. The rearrangement links TRBV7-3 to TRBJ2-1; a weak D match, TRBD2 (5 bases). CDR1 is SGHTA and CDR2 is FQGTGA in the germline V gene. The ends were cut back, 1 base at V and 3 bases at J, with 10 bases in the middle. The CDR3 length is 15 residues. Based on the CDR3 plus reference TRBV7-3 and TRBJ2-1, the full variable domain is GAGVSQTPSNKVTEKGKYVELRCDPISGHTALYWYRQSLGQGPEFLIYFQGTGAADDSGLPNDRFFAVRPEGSVSTLKIQRTERGDSAVYLCASSLSGLFYNEQFFGPGTRLTVL.

The sample holds many counts of this clonotype. The CDR3 protein is CASSRGAGGDEQFF. DNA for the CDR3: TGCGCCAGCAGCCGGGGAGCAGGTGGCGATGAGCAGTTCTTC. The chain links TRBV4-3 to TRBJ2-1, with D tentatively TRBD2 (5 bases). Trimming took off 4 bases at V and 8 bases at J, with 15 bases between the two ends. This CDR3 has 14 residues. The germline V gene encodes CDR1 LGHNA and CDR2 YSLEER.

This clonotype has a handful of counts. The chain uses TRBV6-5 and TRBJ2-5, with 9 bases identical to TRBD1. This CDR3 is 14 amino acids long. The ends lost 4 bases at V and 7 bases at J; junction bases unmatched: 7. The germline CDR1 and CDR2 sequences are MNHEY and SVGAGI. CDR3 region: CASSFRTGDGTQYF. The DNA of the CDR3 is TGTGCCAGCAGTTTTAGGACAGGGGATGGGACCCAGTACTTC.

This clonotype was counted a few times. The chain uses TRBV18 and TRBJ2-7, with TRBD1 matching over 7 bases. The CDR3 loop spans 13 amino acids. Trimming cost V 4 bases and J 6 bases; bases outside gene matches: 6. Germline V gene lookup returns CDR1 KGHSH and CDR2 LQKENI. DNA for the CDR3: TGTGCCAGCTCACTAGGGACAGCGTTCGAGCAGTACTTC. Translating it yields CASSLGTAFEQYF.

This clonotype showed up many times. The chain is built from TRBV3-1 and TRBJ2-3; TRBD1 is a possible D gene (6 bases). The V end was cut by 5 bases, the J end by 4 bases, with 10 bases between. The CDR3 covers 13 residues. CDR1 LGHDT and CDR2 YNNKEL come from the germline V gene (reference sequence). The CDR3: CASSSRGADTQYF. Written as DNA, the CDR3 is TGTGCCAGCAGCTCCAGGGGAGCAGATACGCAGTATTTT.

CDR3: CASSLWSGQGSTDTQYF. In DNA form, the CDR3 reads TGTGCCAGCAGCTTGTGGTCAGGGCAGGGTAGTACAGATACGCAGTATTTT. The genes are TRBV5-5 and TRBJ2-3; TRBD1 is a possible D gene (5 bases). Per germline, CDR1 SGHKS and CDR2 YYEKEE (reference sequence). The V end lost 1 base, the J end lost 3 bases, and 18 bases lay between the germline ends. There are 17 residues in the CDR3.

The CDR3 sequence is CASSYSSSNQPQHF. CDR3 nucleotide sequence: TGTGCCAGCAGTTACTCGAGCAGCAATCAGCCCCAGCATTTT. This rearrangement joins TRBV6-2 or TRBV6-3 to TRBJ1-5; no reliable D call. Germline CDR1 is MNHEY and CDR2 is SVGEGT. The CDR3 totals 14 residues. The ends were cut back, 0 bases at V and 1 base at J, with 4 bases in the middle.

J is TRBJ2-7 and V is TRBV4-3; the D is unclear. This CDR3 is 13 amino acids long. Looked up from germline, CDR1 is LGHNA and CDR2 is YSLEER. V was shortened by 4 bases and J by 3 bases, with 10 bases between the two germline ends. This CDR3 reads CASSRAMGYEQYF. The CDR3 DNA sequence: TGCGCCAGCAGCCGGGCCATGGGCTACGAGCAGTACTTC.

This chain links TRBV7-2 with TRBJ2-1; 8 nucleotides align to TRBD1. The CDR3 runs to 17 residues. The germline gives CDR1 SGHTA, CDR2 FQGNSA. V lost 3 bases to trimming and J lost 0 bases; unmatched junction nucleotides: 7. The chain's CDR3 is CASSFLGQGYSYNEQFF. The CDR3 coding sequence is TGTGCCAGCAGCTTCTTAGGACAGGGTTACTCCTACAATGAGCAGTTCTTC.

The chain couples TRBV7-2 to TRBJ2-3; 10 bases match TRBD1. The CDR3 covers 16 residues. Germline CDR1 and CDR2: SGHTA and FQGNSA. The J segment lost 2 bases and the V segment lost 5 bases, leaving 7 bases of the junction unmatched. As DNA, the CDR3 is TGTGCCAGCAGCGTAGGGACAGGGGTTCCCACAGATACGCAGTATTTT. It specifies CASSVGTGVPTDTQYF.

The table lists this clonotype with a few counts. The genes are TRBV6-1 and TRBJ2-7, with D maybe TRBD2 (5 bases). The germline gives CDR1 MNHNS, CDR2 SASEGT. The CDR3 is 15 amino acids. Between the trimmed V and J ends, which lost 10 bases and 0 bases, there was a span of 19 bases. The CDR3 DNA reads as TGTGCCAACTCGAAAAAGCGGCAGCGCTCCTACGAGCAGTACTTC. It yields the protein CANSKKRQRSYEQYF.

This clonotype occurred a few times. This chain connects TRBV9 to TRBJ1-6; TRBD1 matches at 11 bases. The CDR3 totals 19 residues. Losses at the gene ends were 2 bases for V and 7 bases for J; bases not matched to a gene: 14. The germline V gene encodes CDR1 SGDLS and CDR2 YYNGEE. This chain's CDR3 is CASSVAGGQGATGNSPLHF. The CDR3 nucleotides are TGTGCCAGCAGCGTGGCCGGTGGACAGGGGGCGACCGGGAATTCACCCCTCCACTTT.

The V and J genes are TRBV29-1 and TRBJ2-3; D uncertain. The V end was cut by 3 bases, the J end by 2 bases, with 9 bases between. Germline CDR1 is SQVTM and CDR2 is ANQGSEA. The CDR3 loop spans 13 amino acids. The CDR3 sequence: CSVDGRYTDTQYF. CDR3 nucleotide sequence: TGCAGCGTTGATGGCAGGTACACAGATACGCAGTATTTT.

This sequence joins TRBV12-3 or TRBV12-4 and TRBJ2-5, with 8 bases fitting TRBD2. The CDR3 consists of 18 residues. The trim removed 0 bases at V and 1 base at J, leaving 10 bases unmatched. Here the CDR3 DNA reads TGTGCCAGCAGTTTAGCGCTAGGAAGCGGGAGCCCCCAAGAGACCCAGTACTTC. It encodes CASSLALGSGSPQETQYF.

This clonotype has a count of ten or more. This chain links TRBV5-1 with TRBJ2-1; a weak D match, TRBD2 (5 bases). Trimming took off 4 bases at V and 0 bases at J, with 8 bases between the two ends. The V gene's germline CDR1 is SGHRS and CDR2 YFSETQ. This CDR3 contains 14 residues. The CDR3 DNA is TGCGCCAGCAGCCTTAGCGCCTCCTACAATGAGCAGTTCTTC. Translating it yields CASSLSASYNEQFF.

The rearrangement uses TRBV7-8 and TRBJ2-2; 7 nucleotides align to TRBD2. With 5 bases clipped from V and 4 bases from J, the junction kept 13 bases outside the gene matches. CDR1 is SGHVS and CDR2 is FQNEAQ in the germline V gene. The CDR3 sequence is 17 residues long. As DNA, the CDR3 is TGTGCCAGCAGCCACCGAATGGCGGGAGTGGGCACCGGGGAGCTGTTTTTT. Translated, it gives CASSHRMAGVGTGELFF. Filled out from reference TRBV7-8 and TRBJ2-2, the complete variable domain reads GAGVSQSPRYKVAKRGQDVALRCDPISGHVSLFWYQQALGQGPEFLTYFQNEAQLDKSGLPSDRFFAERPEGSVSTLKIQRTQQEDSAVYLCASSHRMAGVGTGELFFGEGSRLTVL.

This chain links TRBV20-1 with TRBJ1-1; D remains ambiguous. V gave up 2 bases and J gave up 6 bases, with 10 bases separating them. CDR1 is DFQATT and CDR2 is SNEGSKA in the germline V gene (reference sequence). CDR3 length: 12 residues. The CDR3 loop reads CSARIGRPEAFF. CDR3 coding DNA: TGCAGTGCTAGAATCGGACGGCCTGAAGCTTTCTTT.

This clonotype has only a few counts. V usage is TRBV28 and J usage is TRBJ2-7, with TRBD2 identical over 8 bases. Germline V gene data show CDR1 as MDHEN and CDR2 as SYDVKM. The trim removed 5 bases at V and 12 bases at J, leaving 6 bases unmatched. This CDR3 is built from 11 residues. This CDR3 is CASSGLAGRYF. For the CDR3, the DNA is TGTGCCAGCAGTGGCCTAGCGGGTCGGTACTTC.

The rearrangement uses TRBV28 and TRBJ2-3; D is perhaps TRBD2 (5 bases). The germline gives CDR1 MDHEN, CDR2 SYDVKM. This CDR3 spans 16 amino acids. Deletions cut 2 bases from V and 1 base from J, with 13 bases between. Here the CDR3 DNA reads TGTGCCAGCAGTTTACTCCCTGAAGCGGGCACAGATACGCAGTATTTT. It is translated as CASSLLPEAGTDTQYF.

This clonotype was observed at least ten times. The chain is built from TRBV28 and TRBJ1-4; D might be TRBD1 (5 bases). Germline V gives CDR1 MDHEN, CDR2 SYDVKM. The CDR3 runs to 14 residues. V was pared by 8 bases and J by 4 bases, with 14 bases between. CDR3 DNA: TGTGCCAGCTGCCCGAGAAGGGGTAATGAAAAACTGTTTTTT. Translating it yields CASCPRRGNEKLFF.

This rearrangement joins TRBV5-1 to TRBJ2-3; D is uncertain. Trimming pared 0 bases from V and 2 bases from J, leaving 7 bases between. The V gene's germline CDR1 is SGHRS and CDR2 YFSETQ. The length of the CDR3 is 14 residues. CDR3 sequence: CASSLGPVTDTQYF. DNA for the CDR3: TGCGCCAGCAGCTTGGGACCAGTCACAGATACGCAGTATTTT.

This clonotype was seen a handful of times. This chain joins TRBV28 and TRBJ2-1; no clear D. Trimming shortened V by 6 bases and J by 1 base, and 16 bases separated the two germline ends. The CDR3 sequence is 16 residues long. Germline V gene data show CDR1 as MDHEN and CDR2 as SYDVKM. CDR3 in amino acids: CASRNQTPRSYNEQFF. The CDR3, as DNA: TGTGCCAGCAGGAATCAGACTCCGAGGTCCTACAATGAGCAGTTCTTC.

This clonotype was seen only a few times. The chain has TRBV20-1 and TRBJ2-7; 9 nucleotides line up with TRBD2. CDR3 size: 15 residues. Looked up from germline, CDR1 is DFQATT and CDR2 is SNEGSKA (reference sequence). The V gene end was trimmed by 5 bases and the J gene end by 2 bases; junction bases not matched to a gene: 10. CDR3 amino acids: CSALTLAGPTYEQYF. In DNA, the CDR3 is TGCAGTGCTCTTACTCTAGCGGGACCAACCTACGAGCAGTACTTC.